The 26 T cell receptor beta chains below come from one sample, sequenced in a study of tumor-infiltrating lymphocytes in primary liver carcinoma. It was unsorted whole blood that yielded blood RNA, and germline DNA was also extracted. Making TCR beta cDNA involved around 500 ng total RNA and a constant-region primer. Libraries of TCR beta came from three nested multiplex PCR rounds with slightly modified ARM-PCR. In the first two PCR rounds, TRBV1-TRBV30 forward primers were paired with a C-beta reverse primer, and each round lasted roughly 9 cycles. TCRdb recomputed calls from the multiplex PCR reads with MiXCR, one row per CDR3 protein. The data contain around 170,000 distinct CDR3 sequences, about 60% of them seen just once; the ten biggest clones take up around 68%. The sample consisted of peripheral blood. The source of these receptors is a man in his forties with primary liver carcinoma and hepatitis B virus infection.

There are a few counts of this clonotype. The V gene is TRBV29-1, the J gene TRBJ1-2; D is ambiguous. Trimming left V 3 bases short and J 4 bases short, with 12 bases between. CDR1 and CDR2 from the germline V gene are SQVTM and ANQGSEA. The CDR3 contains 13 residues. The DNA for the CDR3 is TGCAGCGTTGATCCCGAAAGTAGCTATGGCTACACCTTC. Amino acid sequence: CSVDPESSYGYTF.

A remark on this clonotype: Possible read error: a much larger clone is one base away. V is TRBV7-8 and J is TRBJ2-6; tentative D call: TRBD1 (5 bases). CDR1 and CDR2 from the germline V gene are SGHVS and FQNEAQ. CDR3 length: 16 residues. The CDR3 spells CASSLVRGSRANVLTF. For the CDR3, the DNA is TGTGCCAGCAGCTTAGTTAGGGGCTCTAGGGCCAACGTCCTGACTTTC.

A few counts support this clonotype. A much bigger clone sits one base away, suggesting this may be a read error. Here the CDR3 reads CVSSPIGGGTSREQYF. As DNA, the CDR3 is TGTGTCAGCAGCCCCATTGGGGGAGGCACCTCTCGCGAGCAGTACTTC. This chain links TRBV11-2 with TRBJ2-7, with D maybe TRBD2 (6 bases). The CDR3 covers 16 residues. Germline assignment: CDR1 SGHAT and CDR2 FQNNGV.

As concerns this clonotype: One end of the junction varies from germline; a read error may be responsible. The chain combines TRBV11-2 with TRBJ2-1, with TRBD1 as a possible D gene (6 bases). This CDR3 is 15 amino acids long. Per germline, CDR1 SGHAT and CDR2 FQNNGV. The CDR3 DNA follows: TGTGCCAGCCTACCAGGGGACCTCCGGGGACATGAGCAGTTCTTT. Amino acids: CASLPGDLRGHEQFF. Full variable domain (missing parts from reference TRBV11-2 and TRBJ2-1): EAGVAQSPRYKIIEKRQSVAFWCNPISGHATLYWYQQILGQGPKLLIQFQNNGVVDDSQLPKDRFSAERLKGVDSTLKIQPAKLEDSAVYLCASLPGDLRGHEQFFGPGTRLTVL.

V usage is TRBV11-2 and J usage is TRBJ2-7; the D is unclear. Germline V gene data show CDR1 as SGHAT and CDR2 as FQNNGV. This CDR3 has 15 amino acids. V was clipped by 3 bases and J by 0 bases, with 12 bases between them. The CDR3 DNA sequence: TGTGCCAGCAGCTTTAGTAGCAGACTCTCCTACGAGCAGTACTTC. Encoded protein: CASSFSSRLSYEQYF.

This clonotype was seen ten or more times. The V gene is TRBV29-1, the J gene TRBJ2-1; perhaps TRBD1 as D (5 bases). The CDR3 is 12 amino acids. The V end was cut by 5 bases, the J end by 4 bases, with 9 bases between. Germline assignment: CDR1 SQVTM and CDR2 ANQGSEA. CDR3 loop: CSVRGVYNEQFF. CDR3 bases: TGCAGCGTTAGGGGTGTTTACAATGAGCAGTTCTTC.

This clonotype appeared once. J is TRBJ2-2 and V is TRBV7-9; D is possibly TRBD1 or TRBD2 (5 bases each). With 4 bases removed from V and 4 bases from J, the gap between germline ends came to 19 bases. The length of the CDR3 is 17 residues. Germline V gene sequence: CDR1 SEHNR, CDR2 FQNEAQ (reference sequence). The CDR3 DNA reads TGTGCCAGCAGCTCCTACGCCAGGGAGAGTAGCACCGGGGAGCTGTTTTTT. Its translation is CASSSYARESSTGELFF.

In the case of this clonotype: Since a much larger clone is just one base distant, this may be a read error. Since the CDR3 does not end with the conserved phenylalanine or tryptophan, this likely comes from a read error. This sequence joins TRBV29-1 and TRBJ2-7; D unclear. Trimming took 8 bases from V and 5 from J, leaving 13 bases between them. The germline CDR1 and CDR2 sequences are SQVTM and ANQGSEA. The CDR3 is 11 residues long. CDR3 region: CSFSVRHEQYI. The CDR3, as DNA: TGCAGCTTCTCGGTTAGGCACGAGCAGTACATC.

Notes on this clonotype: At one of its ends the junction is not consistent with the germline gene, which may arise from a read error. The gene calls are TRBV6-6 and TRBJ2-3, with TRBD2 identical over 9 bases. CDR1 and CDR2 from the germline V gene are MNHNY and SVGAGI (reference sequence). There are 15 residues in the CDR3. The CDR3 sequence: CASSSTSGPTNTQYF. The CDR3 coding sequence is TGTGCCAGCAGTTCGACTAGCGGCCCCACAAATACGCAGTATTTT.

As concerns this clonotype: Since no conserved phenylalanine or tryptophan closes the CDR3, a read error is the likely cause. The chain joins TRBV10-3 to TRBJ2-6, with D uncertain. This CDR3 contains 13 residues. Trimming removed 8 bases from V and 0 bases from J, with 5 bases in between. CDR1 and CDR2 from the germline V gene are ENHRY and SYGVKD. The CDR3 DNA is TGTGCCATCGGGGACTCTGGGGCCAACGTCCTGACTTTA. It specifies CAIGDSGANVLTL.

The V and J genes are TRBV5-1 and TRBJ2-4; possibly TRBD2 for D (7 bases). Trimming left V 5 bases short and J 0 bases short, with 12 bases between. The CDR3 totals 15 residues. The germline CDR1 and CDR2 sequences are SGHRS and YFSETQ. The CDR3 is CASSGGDIAKNIQYF. In DNA form, the CDR3 reads TGCGCCAGCAGTGGGGGGGACATAGCCAAAAACATTCAGTACTTC.

This clonotype has just a few counts. The rearrangement joins TRBV12-3 or TRBV12-4 to TRBJ2-3, with 12 positions matching TRBD2. Trimming cost V 5 bases and J 5 bases; bases outside gene matches: 8. This CDR3 region has 16 residues. CDR3 amino acids: CASSRRLAGVEDTQYF. The CDR3 DNA follows: TGTGCCAGCAGTCGACGACTAGCGGGAGTGGAAGATACGCAGTATTTT.

This clonotype has only one observation. A read error may be the cause here, since a much bigger clone is one base away. The J gene is TRBJ2-3, the V gene TRBV11-1; either TRBD1 or TRBD2 may supply D (5 bases each). The CDR3 runs 16 residues. CDR1 and CDR2 from the germline V gene are SGHAT and FQDESV (reference sequence). DNA of the CDR3: TGTGCCTGCAGTTCCTTCGGGGCGCCTAGCACAGATACGCAGTATTTT. It codes for CACSSFGAPSTDTQYF.

The rearrangement uses TRBV6-2 or TRBV6-3 and TRBJ1-2; 8 nucleotides line up with TRBD1. Germline V gene sequence: CDR1 MNHEY, CDR2 SVGEGT. V was clipped by 7 bases and J by 3 bases; unmatched bases: 7. The CDR3 extends over 14 amino acids. The CDR3, as DNA: TGTGCCAGCATACCATCACAGGGGGACTATGGCTACACCTTC. This codes for CASIPSQGDYGYTF.

The chain has TRBV11-2 and TRBJ2-2, with D perhaps matching TRBD2 (5 bases). The CDR3 extends over 17 amino acids. Germline V CDR1 and CDR2: SGHAT, FQNNGV. V shed 6 bases and J shed 1 base, with 18 bases lying between them. CDR3 sequence: CASSGGPAERNTGELFF. For the CDR3, the DNA is TGTGCCAGCAGTGGAGGACCAGCGGAGCGGAACACCGGGGAGCTGTTTTTT.

This clonotype was picked up many times. The chain uses TRBV6-5 and TRBJ2-3; 10 nucleotides match TRBD1. The CDR3 extends over 16 amino acids. Losses at the gene ends were 2 bases for V and 5 bases for J; bases not matched to a gene: 7. CDR1 is MNHEY and CDR2 is SVGAGI in the germline V gene. CDR3 region: CASSYPGQGFGDTQYF. The CDR3 DNA sequence: TGTGCCAGCAGTTACCCGGGACAGGGGTTTGGAGATACGCAGTATTTT.

In regard to this clonotype: This CDR3 fails to terminate in the conserved phenylalanine or tryptophan, so it likely reflects a read error. This rearrangement joins TRBV11-2 to TRBJ2-2; weak D call: TRBD2 (7 bases). V lost 8 bases and J 6 bases, leaving 13 bases between the germline ends. Germline loops: CDR1 SGHAT, CDR2 FQNNGV. CDR3 length: 13 residues. The CDR3 DNA follows: TGTGCCAGCTGGAGGGGGGGAGCCGGGGAGCTGTTTTCT. Translated: CASWRGGAGELFS.

In the case of this clonotype: This CDR3 is missing its conserved last phenylalanine or tryptophan, likely due to a read error. The chain recombines TRBV5-6 with TRBJ1-6; the D gene is possibly TRBD1 (6 bases). This CDR3 has 16 amino acids. Trimming stripped 0 bases from V and 15 bases from J, with 22 bases between. CDR1 and CDR2 from the germline V gene are SGHDT and YYEEEE. The CDR3 protein is CASSLVGVDSSLGLHL. CDR3 bases: TGTGCCAGCAGCTTGGTCGGGGTGGACAGCTCGTTAGGCCTCCACCTT.

DNA of the CDR3: TGTGCCATCGCACTAGCGGGAGAAACGAATACGCAGTATTTT. Its translation is CAIALAGETNTQYF. The rearrangement links TRBV10-3 to TRBJ2-3, with TRBD2 matching 11 bases. The junction had 8 bases not matched to a gene; V was cut back by 8 bases and J by 7 bases. The CDR3 sequence is 14 residues long. Germline V gene lookup returns CDR1 ENHRY and CDR2 SYGVKD.

A note on this clonotype: The junction departs from germline at one end; a sequencing error may be responsible. The chain uses TRBV5-6 and TRBJ2-7, with 16 bases lining up with TRBD2. The germline V gene encodes CDR1 SGHDT and CDR2 YYEEEE. The CDR3 is 18 residues long. CDR3 in amino acids: CASSLEWGLAGGPYEQYF. The CDR3, as DNA: TGTGCGAGCAGCTTGGAATGGGGACTAGCGGGAGGGCCCTACGAGCAGTACTTC.

The gene calls are TRBV24-1 and TRBJ2-1; 7 nucleotides agree with TRBD2. This CDR3 is built from 12 residues. The V gene end was trimmed by 2 bases and the J gene end by 12 bases; junction bases not matched to a gene: 3. Germline CDR1 reads KGHDR; CDR2 reads SFDVKD. CDR3 sequence: CATSDSPGGQFF. As DNA, the CDR3 is TGTGCCACCAGTGATTCACCGGGAGGGCAGTTCTTC.

The chain couples TRBV11-2 to TRBJ2-7; 7 positions match TRBD2. The germline V gene encodes CDR1 SGHAT and CDR2 FQNNGV. J gave up 7 bases and V 2 bases, and 11 bases lay outside the gene matches. The CDR3 sequence is 15 residues long. The CDR3 spells CASSLSGIELGEQYF. The DNA for the CDR3 is TGTGCCAGCAGCTTAAGCGGGATAGAGCTGGGAGAGCAGTACTTC.

The sample holds many counts of this clonotype. The chain employs TRBV6-1 and TRBJ2-2; 12 bases align to TRBD2. The CDR3 runs to 18 residues. V trimming: 4 bases; J trimming: 2 bases; junction bases outside the gene matches: 8. The germline V gene encodes CDR1 MNHNS and CDR2 SASEGT. In DNA, the CDR3 is TGTGCCAGCAGTGTGCGACTAGCGGGAGACGTTAACACCGGGGAGCTGTTTTTT. This codes for CASSVRLAGDVNTGELFF.

Remarks on this clonotype: This may come from a read error, since a much larger clone is one base off. The rearrangement joins TRBV11-2 to TRBJ2-3, with D hard to call. Germline V CDR1 and CDR2: SGHAT, FQNNGV. This CDR3 has 16 amino acids. Trimming removed 0 bases at V and 8 bases at J, with 18 bases between. CDR3 DNA sequence: TGTGCCAGCAGCTTAGAGTTGGGCTTTCAGCGAGGTACGCAGTATTTT. It yields the protein CASSLELGFQRGTQYF.

This clonotype was detected many times. The rearrangement joins TRBV11-2 to TRBJ2-6, with a tentative D call TRBD2 (6 bases). V was cut by 0 bases and J by 4 bases, with 10 bases left in between. This CDR3 has 16 residues. CDR1 and CDR2 (germline): SGHAT, FQNNGV. This CDR3 is CASSLEGAGGANVLTF. In DNA form, the CDR3 reads TGTGCCAGCAGCTTAGAAGGGGCGGGAGGGGCCAACGTCCTGACTTTC.

In its sample, this clonotype was seen a few times. The chain employs TRBV29-1 and TRBJ1-5; D call uncertain. The CDR3 is made up of 14 amino acids. The V gene lost 5 bases and the J gene lost 5 bases, with 16 bases spanning the gap. CDR1 is SQVTM and CDR2 is ANQGSEA in the germline V gene. CDR3 region: CSVSSLNKDQPQHF. CDR3 sequence (DNA): TGCAGCGTTTCCTCACTAAACAAGGATCAGCCCCAGCATTTT.